The 10 T cell receptor beta chains given below trace back to one sample, sequenced in a study of blood T cell repertoires in COVID-19. Here immunoSEQ multiplex PCR was the method, and the copy in TCRdb shows in-frame clones only, minus some. Here the sample spans approximately 170,000 clones, under 85% being singletons. Sequencing was carried out using peripheral blood. Receptors were obtained from a man aged 65-85 years who had recovered from COVID-19.

The chain has TRBV9 and TRBJ2-3; either TRBD1 or TRBD2 may fit D (5 bases each). The germline CDR1 and CDR2 sequences are SGDLS and YYNGEE. The germline V and J ends were trimmed by 4 bases and 4 bases, with 13 bases remaining between them. The CDR3 totals 14 residues. The CDR3 loop is CASSLGTGADTQYF. The CDR3 DNA sequence: TGTGCCAGCAGCCTAGGGACCGGGGCAGATACGCAGTATTTT.

In its sample, this clone was seen a few times. The chain is built from TRBV6-5 and TRBJ1-4; D perhaps matches TRBD1 (5 bases). V was cut by 2 bases and J by 5 bases, with 12 bases left in between. This CDR3 has 15 amino acids. Germline-derived CDR1 and CDR2 are MNHEY and SVGAGI. CDR3 protein: CASSYRRGTNEKLFF. CDR3 nucleotide sequence: TGTGCCAGCAGTTACAGAAGGGGCACCAATGAAAAACTGTTTTTT.

This clone was recorded only once. This chain links TRBV7-9 with TRBJ2-7, with TRBD2 identical over 12 bases. The CDR3 contains 16 residues. Germline lookup yields CDR1 SEHNR and CDR2 FQNEAQ (reference sequence). The ends lost 5 bases at V and 7 bases at J; junction bases unmatched: 12. CDR3 in amino acids: CASSQLAGGTTGEQYF. The CDR3 bases are TGTGCCAGCAGCCAGCTAGCGGGAGGGACGACGGGGGAGCAGTACTTC.

The chain recombines TRBV7-8 with TRBJ1-5; TRBD1 might be the D (6 bases). The V end lost 0 bases, the J end lost 4 bases, and 7 bases lay between the germline ends. The CDR3 covers 14 residues. Germline V gene lookup returns CDR1 SGHVS and CDR2 FQNEAQ. The CDR3 region is CASSLADRNQPQHF. In nucleotides, the CDR3 is TGTGCCAGCAGCTTAGCGGACAGAAATCAGCCCCAGCATTTT.

This chain connects TRBV6-2 or TRBV6-3 to TRBJ2-1; TRBD2 matches at 9 bases. There are 15 residues in the CDR3. Trimming removed 2 bases from V and 9 bases from J; junction bases left unmatched: 8. Germline V gene lookup returns CDR1 MNHEY and CDR2 SVGEGT. The CDR3: CASSYVASGDGEQFF. DNA of the CDR3: TGTGCCAGCAGTTACGTGGCTAGCGGGGACGGTGAGCAGTTCTTC.

The chain combines TRBV18 with TRBJ2-7, with 10 nucleotides matching TRBD2. This CDR3 is 16 amino acids long. V trimming: 6 bases; J trimming: 2 bases; junction bases outside the gene matches: 10. From germline, CDR1 is KGHSH and CDR2 LQKENI. The CDR3 sequence is CASSFRGLAETYEQYF. The CDR3 DNA sequence: TGTGCCAGCTCCTTCCGCGGACTAGCGGAAACCTACGAGCAGTACTTC.

The chain uses TRBV5-5 and TRBJ2-3; 9 bases fit TRBD2. Germline trimming cut 0 bases from V and 0 bases from J; bases unmatched to any gene: 2. The CDR3 runs to 16 residues. Germline V CDR1 and CDR2: SGHKS, YYEKEE (reference sequence). The DNA of the CDR3 is TGTGCCAGCAGCTTGGGAGCGGGGGGCAGCACAGATACGCAGTATTTT. It yields the protein CASSLGAGGSTDTQYF.

The chain uses TRBV11-2 and TRBJ2-1, with no clear D. The germline V gene encodes CDR1 SGHAT and CDR2 FQNNGV. The CDR3 consists of 12 residues. V lost 3 bases to trimming and J lost 7 bases, with 7 bases between them. The CDR3 DNA reads TGTGCCAGCAGCTTGGGCACGAATGAGCAGTTCTTC. It codes for CASSLGTNEQFF.

This clone was seen once. This chain uses TRBV5-5 with TRBJ1-4, with a possible D match to TRBD1 (5 bases). Trimming took 0 bases from V and 6 from J, leaving 12 bases between them. Per germline, CDR1 SGHKS and CDR2 YYEKEE (reference sequence). CDR3 length: 15 residues. CDR3 protein: CASSLVAGLDEKLFF. In DNA form, the CDR3 reads TGTGCCAGCAGCTTGGTTGCAGGGTTGGATGAAAAACTGTTTTTT. The variable domain in full, with the rest retrieved from reference TRBV5-5 and TRBJ1-4, is DAGVTQSPTHLIKTRGQQVTLRCSPISGHKSVSWYQQVLGQGPQFIFQYYEKEERGRGNFPDRFSARQFPNYSSELNVNALLLGDSALYLCASSLVAGLDEKLFFGSGTQLSVL.

J is TRBJ2-7 and V is TRBV6-6; TRBD2 might be the D (5 bases). V lost 6 bases to trimming and J lost 3 bases, with 15 bases between them. The CDR3 totals 14 residues. CDR1 and CDR2 from the germline V gene are MNHNY and SVGAGI (reference sequence). The CDR3 DNA follows: TGTGCCAGCAGCGCCAGCGGATTACTCTACGAGCAGTACTTC. It encodes CASSASGLLYEQYF.